What follows are 22 T cell receptor beta chains derived from one specimen sequenced in a study of cytomegalovirus exposure and HLA in healthy donors. Primers: 60 Vbeta forward and 13 Jbeta reverse. Assay: immunoSEQ multiplex PCR; the TCRdb copy retains only in-frame clones and omits some. The table includes some 40,000 clones, almost 70% detected once. Sequencing was carried out using PBMCs. These receptor sequences come from a man aged 35-49 years in good health and CMV-seronegative.

This clone occurred a few times. The gene calls are TRBV7-3 and TRBJ2-1; 7 positions match TRBD1. Germline V gene sequence: CDR1 SGHTA, CDR2 FQGTGA. After removal of 5 bases from V and 4 bases from J, the junction contained 11 bases not matched to a gene. This CDR3 spans 16 amino acids. CDR3 sequence (DNA): TGTGCCAGCAGCCCCTACGACAGGGTAGGATACAATGAGCAGTTCTTC. This encodes CASSPYDRVGYNEQFF.

The rearrangement links TRBV18 to TRBJ2-1, with D hard to call. CDR1 and CDR2 from the germline V gene are KGHSH and LQKENI. The CDR3 contains 13 residues. Trimming removed 3 bases from V and 5 bases from J, with 8 bases in between. DNA for the CDR3: TGTGCCAGCTCACCGATGAGTGACAATGAGCAGTTCTTC. Its translation is CASSPMSDNEQFF.

This clone showed up just a few times. The chain employs TRBV2 and TRBJ1-1; 11 bases line up with TRBD1. CDR3 length: 15 amino acids. Germline loops: CDR1 SNHLY, CDR2 FYNNEI. Trimming took 10 bases from V and 2 from J; bases not matched to a gene: 9. CDR3 nucleotides: TGTGCCACCTGGACAGGGGGCGAACCCAACACTGAAGCTTTCTTT. Encoded protein: CATWTGGEPNTEAFF.

The J gene is TRBJ2-7, the V gene TRBV2; D possibly corresponds to TRBD1 (6 bases). The CDR3 loop spans 14 amino acids. CDR1 SNHLY and CDR2 FYNNEI come from the germline V gene. The V end was cut by 7 bases, the J end by 2 bases, with 15 bases between. CDR3 in amino acids: CASILLTGTYEQYF. CDR3 DNA: TGTGCCAGCATTCTCCTGACAGGAACCTACGAGCAGTACTTC.

The chain uses TRBV5-1 and TRBJ1-2, with D possibly matching TRBD1 (5 bases). The CDR3 is made up of 14 amino acids. Trimming left V 6 bases short and J 1 base short, with 13 bases between. Germline values: CDR1 SGHRS, CDR2 YFSETQ. The CDR3 DNA follows: TGCGCCAGCAAATCATGGGGCAGTAACTATGGCTACACCTTC. Its translation: CASKSWGSNYGYTF.

This sequence joins TRBV7-3 and TRBJ2-7; tentative D call: TRBD1 (6 bases). The germline V gene has CDR1 SGHTA and CDR2 FQGTGA. The CDR3 has 12 residues. V lost 2 bases, J lost 5 bases, and 7 bases lay in between. The DNA of the CDR3 is TGTGCCAGCAGCTTATCAGGGGACGAGCAGTACTTC. The encoded protein is CASSLSGDEQYF.

The chain is built from TRBV28 and TRBJ1-6, with TRBD1 matching over 9 bases. CDR1 is MDHEN and CDR2 is SYDVKM in the germline V gene. This CDR3 spans 16 amino acids. The V gene end was trimmed by 5 bases and the J gene end by 4 bases; junction bases not matched to a gene: 6. CDR3 loop: CASSNHGQGYNSPLHF. The CDR3 region has the DNA TGTGCCAGCAGTAACCACGGACAGGGGTATAATTCACCCCTCCACTTT. The whole variable domain, filled in from reference TRBV28 and TRBJ1-6, reads DVKVTQSSRYLVKRTGEKVFLECVQDMDHENMFWYRQDPGLGLRLIYFSYDVKMKEKGDIPEGYSVSREKKERFSLILESASTNQTSMYLCASSNHGQGYNSPLHFGNGTRLTVT.

The rearrangement uses TRBV5-1 and TRBJ2-5, with D tentatively TRBD2 (5 bases). The ends were cut back, 0 bases at V and 4 bases at J, with 10 bases in the middle. The CDR3 totals 14 residues. Germline assignment: CDR1 SGHRS and CDR2 YFSETQ. This CDR3 reads CASSLAYRGETQYF. The CDR3 nucleotides read TGCGCCAGCAGCTTGGCTTATCGGGGAGAGACCCAGTACTTC. The whole variable domain, filled in from reference TRBV5-1 and TRBJ2-5, reads KAGVTQTPRYLIKTRGQQVTLSCSPISGHRSVSWYQQTPGQGLQFLFEYFSETQRNKGNFPGRFSGRQFSNSRSEMNVSTLELGDSALYLCASSLAYRGETQYFGPGTRLLVL.

This clone was observed a few times. J is TRBJ1-2 and V is TRBV30; 8 positions agree with TRBD1. V was clipped by 5 bases and J by 8 bases; unmatched bases: 16. The CDR3 is made up of 15 amino acids. CDR1 is GTSNPN, CDR2 SVGIG, per germline (reference sequence). The CDR3 coding sequence is TGTGCCTGGGTTACAGGGGGACAGTATCAGTCCGGCTACACCTTC. Protein: CAWVTGGQYQSGYTF.

The chain has TRBV7-2 and TRBJ2-1, with D perhaps matching TRBD1 (7 bases). This CDR3 has 16 residues. V shed 0 bases and J shed 4 bases, with 13 bases lying between them. Germline assignment: CDR1 SGHTA and CDR2 FQGNSA. The CDR3 reads CASSLASRGVYNEQFF. CDR3 sequence (DNA): TGTGCCAGCAGCTTAGCCAGCAGGGGGGTATACAATGAGCAGTTCTTC.

The V call is TRBV4-1, the J call TRBJ1-5; maybe TRBD1 (5 bases). V lost 1 base, J lost 1 base, and 8 bases lay in between. The germline V gene encodes CDR1 MGHRA and CDR2 YSYEKL. The CDR3 consists of 15 residues. The DNA of the CDR3 is TGCGCCAGCAGCCAAGTGCCAGGGAGCAATCAGCCCCAGCATTTT. It translates to CASSQVPGSNQPQHF.

The V and J genes are TRBV15 and TRBJ2-3; D not certain. Per the germline V gene, CDR1 is LNHNV and CDR2 is YYDKDF (reference sequence). This CDR3 region has 14 residues. The ends were cut back, 0 bases at V and 7 bases at J, with 11 bases in the middle. This CDR3 is CATSRDVFPNTQYF. The CDR3, as DNA: TGTGCCACCAGCAGAGATGTTTTCCCAAATACGCAGTATTTT.

This chain links TRBV14 with TRBJ1-3; D call uncertain. The ends were cut back, 0 bases at V and 0 bases at J, with 6 bases in the middle. From germline, CDR1 is SGHDN and CDR2 FVKESK. The CDR3 is made up of 15 amino acids. CDR3 region: CASSQDRVSGNTIYF. CDR3 nucleotide sequence: TGTGCCAGCAGCCAAGATCGGGTCTCTGGAAACACCATATATTTT.

In this sample, this clone turned up a few times. The genes are TRBV28 and TRBJ1-1, with TRBD1 as a possible D gene (5 bases). The CDR3 runs 12 residues. Germline values: CDR1 MDHEN, CDR2 SYDVKM. Trimming shortened V by 7 bases and J by 7 bases, and 13 bases separated the two germline ends. CDR3 amino acids: CASTLGVGEAFF. The CDR3 DNA follows: TGTGCCAGCACCTTAGGGGTCGGTGAAGCTTTCTTT.

The rearrangement joins TRBV10-3 to TRBJ2-5; 9 bases agree with TRBD1. In germline, CDR1 is ENHRY, CDR2 SYGVKD. The CDR3 covers 16 residues. The trim removed 0 bases at V and 4 bases at J, leaving 6 bases unmatched. This CDR3 reads CAISESGQGIPETQYF. The DNA of the CDR3 is TGTGCCATCAGTGAGTCGGGACAGGGTATCCCAGAGACCCAGTACTTC.

The rearrangement uses TRBV15 and TRBJ1-2; D possibly corresponds to TRBD1 (6 bases). In germline, CDR1 is LNHNV, CDR2 YYDKDF (reference sequence). V lost 0 bases and J lost 14, with 19 bases in between. The CDR3 covers 14 residues. CDR3 nucleotide sequence: TGTGCCACCAGCAGAGATCAGGGGACCGGGTTTATAACCTTC. This codes for CATSRDQGTGFITF.

This clone was picked up a small number of times. The gene calls are TRBV7-2 and TRBJ1-4; perhaps TRBD1 as D (6 bases). Trimming took off 5 bases at V and 7 bases at J, with 17 bases between the two ends. Germline V gives CDR1 SGHTA, CDR2 FQGNSA. The CDR3 sequence is 15 residues long. The CDR3 spells CASSLPTGGTEKLFF. CDR3 in DNA: TGTGCCAGCAGCCTCCCGACAGGTGGGACTGAAAAACTGTTTTTT.

V usage is TRBV7-8 and J usage is TRBJ2-5; 8 nucleotides align to TRBD2. V was clipped by 6 bases and J by 5 bases; unmatched bases: 8. This CDR3 contains 14 residues. The germline V gene encodes CDR1 SGHVS and CDR2 FQNEAQ. CDR3 coding DNA: TGTGCCAGCAGTTCGGGGGGGGTAGGCGAGACCCAGTACTTC. This codes for CASSSGGVGETQYF.

This clone is medium-sized (0.01 to 0.1%). V is TRBV27 and J is TRBJ1-6, with a tentative D call TRBD1 (6 bases). The CDR3 is made up of 16 amino acids. CDR1 and CDR2 from the germline V gene are MNHEY and SMNVEV (reference sequence). Trimming took 6 bases from V and 0 from J, leaving 12 bases between them. The CDR3 here is CASSGTGSSYNSPLHF. Written as DNA, the CDR3 is TGTGCCAGCAGCGGAACAGGGAGCTCCTATAATTCACCCCTCCACTTT.

This clone showed up just once. The chain carries TRBV4-1 and TRBJ2-3; the match to TRBD1 covers 7 bases. After removal of 4 bases from V and 3 bases from J, the junction contained 13 bases not matched to a gene. This CDR3 has 17 amino acids. Germline loops: CDR1 MGHRA, CDR2 YSYEKL. The CDR3 sequence: CASSPTLGQVGTDTQYF. The CDR3 nucleotides are TGCGCCAGCAGCCCAACCCTAGGACAGGTGGGGACAGATACGCAGTATTTT.

The CDR3 loop is CASSSGQGAPGNTIYF. CDR3 bases: TGCGCCAGCAGCTCGGGACAGGGGGCGCCTGGAAACACCATATATTTT. V is TRBV5-1 and J is TRBJ1-3; 12 bases agree with TRBD1. The CDR3 consists of 16 residues. Germline V gene sequence: CDR1 SGHRS, CDR2 YFSETQ. The junction had 3 bases not matched to a gene; V was cut back by 3 bases and J by 2 bases.

This sequence joins TRBV2 and TRBJ1-5, with a possible D match to TRBD1 (6 bases). V lost 6 bases and J 3 bases, leaving 12 bases between the germline ends. CDR1 SNHLY and CDR2 FYNNEI come from the germline V gene. CDR3 size: 14 residues. This CDR3 reads CASRMDSNNQPQHF. For the CDR3, the DNA is TGTGCCAGCAGAATGGACAGTAACAATCAGCCCCAGCATTTT.